This TCR beta chain was retrieved from a study of OX40 agonist ivuxolimab in advanced cancers. About the study: At 0.01 to 10 mg/kg, ivuxolimab was administered intravenously to patients every 2 weeks.

Autoimmune disease history or systemic immunosuppression excluded patients. Measured with immunoSEQ multiplex PCR; TCRdb has only the in-frame clones, and not every one. The table includes tens of thousands of clones, 75% to 90% detected once. For this clone: Antigen: not known.

General study points: Expanded clones were, on average, more numerous among CD8+ T cells than CD4+. Compared with others, partial responders at 0.1-3.0 mg/kg displayed clonal expansion among the lowest.

V lost 5 bases, J lost 4 bases, and 6 bases stayed unmatched. This CDR3 is 14 amino acids long. Germline assignment: CDR1 SGHTA and CDR2 FQGNSA. This sample comprised CD4+ or CD8+ T cells sorted from blood, obtained in a trial of the OX40 agonist ivuxolimab. The chain has TRBV7-2 and TRBJ1-2; 8 bases agree with TRBD1. The clonotype comes from an adult with an advanced solid tumor such as melanoma, head and neck, liver or kidney cancer. CDR3 in amino acids: CASSKDRGSYGYTF. The CDR3 DNA follows: TGTGCCAGCAGCAAAGACAGGGGCAGCTATGGCTACACCTTC.